This T cell receptor beta chain was sequenced during a study of CD8 T cells in ankylosing spondylitis. This CDR3 spans 15 amino acids. Germline loops: CDR1 LGHNA, CDR2 YNFKEQ. Losses at the gene ends were 5 bases for V and 4 bases for J; bases not matched to a gene: 6. Quantitative 5'-RACE with molecular barcodes was used to make the TCR beta libraries. MiXCR was run by TCRdb on the 5' RACE reads, yielding one entry per CDR3 protein. Altogether 350,000 to 400,000 distinct CDR3 sequences are present, about 20% being singletons, with the ten largest covering around 12%. The chain joins TRBV4-2 to TRBJ2-3; 10 bases match TRBD2. This TCR derives from a male donor with ankylosing spondylitis or in good health (not recorded which). The sequencing input was blood, either unsorted or a sorted T cell fraction (not recorded which). The DNA of the CDR3 is TGTGCCAGCAGCATTCAGCGGGGGGGCCCAGATACGCAGTATTTT. The encoded protein is CASSIQRGGPDTQYF.